These 12 T cell receptor beta chains came from one sample sequenced in a study of T cells in Graves' hyperthyroidism and ophthalmopathy (dated by TCRdb to between 2018 and 2021). Libraries were built with multiplex PCR. Sequencing relied on an Illumina HiSeq 2000. The TCR beta CDR3 regions were amplified from RNA transcripts. For the first round of RT-PCR on the TCR CDR3, the HTBI primer set was used together with the Qiagen OneStep RT-PCR kit. TCRdb itself trimmed the public reads at Q25 with fastp, ran MiXCR and retained productive beta chains. CDR3 protein sequences are deduplicated, and each keeps its most common genes and DNA. This sample comprises a few hundred thousand distinct CDR3 sequences, roughly 22% of them detected only once. Together, the top ten hold about 60% of the sample. Material: blood. Receptors originate from a man between 25 and 39 years old with Graves' ophthalmopathy.

This chain joins TRBV28 and TRBJ2-6, with D tentatively TRBD1 (6 bases). V was clipped by 4 bases and J by 2 bases, with 18 bases between them. The CDR3 consists of 18 residues. Germline CDR1 MDHEN, CDR2 SYDVKM. The CDR3 here is CASSYGGRGQTGANVLTF. CDR3 nucleotides: TGTGCCAGCAGTTATGGCGGCAGGGGACAAACTGGGGCCAACGTCCTGACTTTC.

This sequence joins TRBV5-6 and TRBJ2-7; no firm D call. Per germline, CDR1 SGHDT and CDR2 YYEEEE. V was clipped by 6 bases and J by 5 bases, with 12 bases between them. This CDR3 spans 12 amino acids. The CDR3 coding sequence is TGTGCCAGCACCGTATTTAGTGACGAGCAGTACTTC. It specifies CASTVFSDEQYF.

The chain links TRBV5-1 to TRBJ1-2; TRBD1 matches 9 bases. The CDR3 length is 16 residues. Germline CDR1 reads SGHRS; CDR2 reads YFSETQ. The J segment lost 5 bases and the V segment lost 0 bases, leaving 8 bases of the junction unmatched. The CDR3 protein is CASSLGSTGGEYGYTF. The CDR3 coding sequence is TGCGCCAGCAGCTTGGGGAGTACAGGGGGCGAGTATGGCTACACCTTC.

This clonotype was counted many times. The gene calls are TRBV12-5 and TRBJ2-7; 8 bases are a match to TRBD1. V shed 5 bases and J 1 base; nucleotides not matched to a gene: 4. CDR1 and CDR2 from the germline V gene are LGHNT and FRNRAP. The CDR3 is made up of 14 amino acids. CDR3 nucleotides: TGTGCTAGTGGTGCAGGACAGGGTTCCTACGAGCAGTACTTC. Translation: CASGAGQGSYEQYF.

The chain joins TRBV6-1 to TRBJ1-2; D is unresolved. Trimming cost V 0 bases and J 4 bases, with 12 bases left between them. The V gene's germline CDR1 is MNHNS and CDR2 SASEGT. This CDR3 spans 15 amino acids. The CDR3 DNA is TGTGCCAGCAGTGAAGCGGCAGTGGGCCTCTATGGCTACACCTTC. It specifies CASSEAAVGLYGYTF.

This clonotype has a handful of counts. The chain joins TRBV6-5 to TRBJ1-2; the D gene is possibly TRBD1 (5 bases). The V gene lost 0 bases and the J gene lost 5 bases, with 10 bases spanning the gap. Germline values: CDR1 MNHEY, CDR2 SVGAGI. This CDR3 is 14 amino acids long. The DNA for the CDR3 is TGTGCCAGCAGTTACTCGGGCAGGGAGTATGGCTACACCTTC. Encoded protein: CASSYSGREYGYTF.

J is TRBJ1-1 and V is TRBV10-3; D is unclear. Germline CDR1 reads ENHRY; CDR2 reads SYGVKD. The CDR3 consists of 12 residues. V was pared by 4 bases and J by 6 bases, with 9 bases between. The CDR3 sequence is CAISGSQPEAFF. The CDR3, as DNA: TGTGCCATCAGTGGTTCGCAACCTGAAGCTTTCTTT.

The chain carries TRBV5-6 and TRBJ2-7; the match to TRBD2 covers 12 bases. Germline V gives CDR1 SGHDT, CDR2 YYEEEE. The CDR3 is made up of 15 amino acids. Germline trimming cut 3 bases from V and 3 bases from J; bases unmatched to any gene: 4. The CDR3 DNA is TGTGCCAGCAGCTCCGGACTAGCGGGATTCTACGAGCAGTACTTC. Encoded protein: CASSSGLAGFYEQYF.

The V and J genes are TRBV11-2 and TRBJ1-3; D gene uncertain. Trimming removed 0 bases at V and 2 bases at J, with 11 bases between. The CDR3 is 16 amino acids. Germline V gives CDR1 SGHAT, CDR2 FQNNGV. In DNA form, the CDR3 reads TGTGCCAGCAGCTTAGATCTCCCGGGGACTGGAAACACCATATATTTT. Translation gives CASSLDLPGTGNTIYF.

The chain couples TRBV24-1 to TRBJ1-5; a possible D gene is TRBD1 (5 bases). V lost 7 bases, J lost 2 bases, and 11 bases lay in between. Germline loops: CDR1 KGHDR, CDR2 SFDVKD. The CDR3 consists of 14 residues. CDR3 residues: CATRGRGGNQPQHF. The CDR3 DNA reads as TGTGCCACCAGGGGACGGGGAGGCAATCAGCCCCAGCATTTT.

This clonotype was seen only a few times. The chain is built from TRBV5-1 and TRBJ2-7, with D maybe TRBD1 (6 bases). Per germline, CDR1 SGHRS and CDR2 YFSETQ. V was trimmed by 6 bases and J by 4 bases, leaving 14 bases between them. The CDR3 is 13 amino acids. DNA for the CDR3: TGCGCCAGCATGGAACCGGGACAATACGAGCAGTACTTC. It yields the protein CASMEPGQYEQYF.

V is TRBV7-6 and J is TRBJ2-1, with 9 bases that match TRBD2. This CDR3 has 17 amino acids. With V trimmed by 1 base and J by 6 bases, 10 bases remained unmatched. Per the germline V gene, CDR1 is SGHVS and CDR2 is FNYEAQ. The CDR3 DNA is TGTGCCAGCAGCTTAGTTATGTCGACTAGCGGAGGCAATGAGCAGTTCTTC. Translated, it gives CASSLVMSTSGGNEQFF.